This entry lists 10 T cell receptor beta chains sequenced from one sample in a study of blood T cell repertoires in COVID-19. Profiling relied on immunoSEQ multiplex PCR, and the TCRdb table lists in-frame clones only, not all of them. The sample shows some 150,000 clones, roughly four fifths of them seen only once. Sequencing used PBMCs or T cells enriched from blood (not recorded which). The origin of the receptors is a woman between 18 and 29 years old who had been exposed to COVID-19.

The chain has TRBV28 and TRBJ1-5, with 7 bases that match TRBD1. The germline CDR1 and CDR2 sequences are MDHEN and SYDVKM. V dropped 3 bases and J dropped 1; count of bases not matched to a gene: 15. The length of the CDR3 is 19 residues. CDR3: CASSFVNRGSPRSNQPQHF. The CDR3 bases are TGTGCCAGCAGTTTCGTAAACAGGGGCTCTCCCAGGAGCAATCAGCCCCAGCATTTT. The whole variable domain, filled in from reference TRBV28 and TRBJ1-5, reads DVKVTQSSRYLVKRTGEKVFLECVQDMDHENMFWYRQDPGLGLRLIYFSYDVKMKEKGDIPEGYSVSREKKERFSLILESASTNQTSMYLCASSFVNRGSPRSNQPQHFGDGTRLSIL.

The chain has TRBV5-4 and TRBJ2-3; TRBD2 aligns across 7 bases. The CDR3 has 15 residues. From germline, CDR1 is SGHNT and CDR2 YYREEE (reference sequence). Trimming removed 3 bases from V and 6 bases from J; junction bases left unmatched: 10. CDR3 residues: CASSYNGRNGDTQYF. CDR3 sequence (DNA): TGTGCCAGCAGCTACAACGGGAGGAACGGGGATACGCAGTATTTT.

The genes are TRBV18 and TRBJ1-1, with TRBD1 as a possible D gene (6 bases). Trimming pared 1 base from V and 1 base from J, leaving 13 bases between. The CDR3 runs 16 residues. CDR1 KGHSH and CDR2 LQKENI come from the germline V gene. The CDR3 DNA reads as TGTGCCAGCTCACCACTTGGACAGCGAACGAACACTGAAGCTTTCTTT. Its protein is CASSPLGQRTNTEAFF.

The rearrangement links TRBV15 to TRBJ2-1; a weak D match, TRBD2 (5 bases). The V gene's germline CDR1 is LNHNV and CDR2 YYDKDF (reference sequence). The V and J ends lost 0 bases and 9 bases respectively, with 12 bases between them. The CDR3 has 14 residues. As DNA, the CDR3 is TGTGCCACCAGCAGAGATCGCACGACTATTGAGCAGTTCTTC. Encoded protein: CATSRDRTTIEQFF.

This chain links TRBV28 with TRBJ1-2, with 11 bases identical to TRBD1. In germline, CDR1 is MDHEN, CDR2 SYDVKM. There are 16 residues in the CDR3. With V trimmed by 6 bases and J by 1 base, 7 bases remained unmatched. CDR3 residues: CASSWTGGDLNYGYTF. The CDR3 DNA reads TGTGCCAGCAGCTGGACAGGGGGCGACCTTAACTATGGCTACACCTTC.

This chain uses TRBV27 with TRBJ1-1, with TRBD1 identical over 8 bases. There are 16 residues in the CDR3. V lost 3 bases, J lost 0 bases, and 6 bases stayed unmatched. Germline V gene lookup returns CDR1 MNHEY and CDR2 SMNVEV (reference sequence). The CDR3 region is CASSFFGTGMNTEAFF. Written as DNA, the CDR3 is TGTGCCAGCAGTTTTTTCGGGACAGGCATGAACACTGAAGCTTTCTTT.

The rearrangement uses TRBV27 and TRBJ1-2; the D gene is possibly TRBD1 (6 bases). CDR1 is MNHEY, CDR2 SMNVEV, per germline (reference sequence). The CDR3 is 12 residues long. Trimming took 6 bases from V and 6 from J, leaving 11 bases between them. CDR3 sequence reads: CASSQGLNGYTF. CDR3 nucleotide sequence: TGTGCCAGCAGCCAGGGGCTGAATGGCTACACCTTC.

This chain links TRBV4-1 with TRBJ1-3; no firm D call. The CDR3 runs to 16 residues. CDR1 is MGHRA and CDR2 is YSYEKL in the germline V gene. V was clipped by 1 base and J by 0 bases, with 10 bases between them. This CDR3 reads CASSQGRGYSGNTIYF. The DNA for the CDR3 is TGCGCCAGCAGCCAAGGTCGGGGTTACTCTGGAAACACCATATATTTT.

The V gene is TRBV7-9, the J gene TRBJ2-5; TRBD1 matches at 7 bases. The CDR3 sequence is 14 residues long. Germline CDR1 SEHNR, CDR2 FQNEAQ (reference sequence). Trimming removed 6 bases from V and 5 bases from J; junction bases left unmatched: 9. The CDR3 region is CASRGTGAGETQYF. As DNA, the CDR3 is TGTGCCAGCAGGGGAACAGGGGCCGGGGAGACCCAGTACTTC.

This chain uses TRBV4-1 with TRBJ2-7, with D possibly matching TRBD1 (6 bases). V lost 2 bases and J lost 7, with 15 bases in between. The germline CDR1 and CDR2 sequences are MGHRA and YSYEKL. This CDR3 is built from 14 residues. The CDR3 region has the DNA TGCGCCAGCAGCCAACGACAGGCTCAGGGAGAGCAGTACTTC. This gives the protein CASSQRQAQGEQYF.